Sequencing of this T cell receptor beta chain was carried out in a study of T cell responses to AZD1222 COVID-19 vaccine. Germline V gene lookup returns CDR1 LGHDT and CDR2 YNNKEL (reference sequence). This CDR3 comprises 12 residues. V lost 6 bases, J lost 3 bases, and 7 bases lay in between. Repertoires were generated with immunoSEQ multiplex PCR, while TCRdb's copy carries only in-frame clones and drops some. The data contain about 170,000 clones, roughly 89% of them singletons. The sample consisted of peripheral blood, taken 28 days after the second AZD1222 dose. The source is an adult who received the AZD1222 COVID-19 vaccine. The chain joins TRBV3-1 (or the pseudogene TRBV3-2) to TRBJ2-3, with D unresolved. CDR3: CASRDGTDTQYF. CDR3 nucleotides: TGTGCCAGCAGAGACGGGACAGATACGCAGTATTTT.